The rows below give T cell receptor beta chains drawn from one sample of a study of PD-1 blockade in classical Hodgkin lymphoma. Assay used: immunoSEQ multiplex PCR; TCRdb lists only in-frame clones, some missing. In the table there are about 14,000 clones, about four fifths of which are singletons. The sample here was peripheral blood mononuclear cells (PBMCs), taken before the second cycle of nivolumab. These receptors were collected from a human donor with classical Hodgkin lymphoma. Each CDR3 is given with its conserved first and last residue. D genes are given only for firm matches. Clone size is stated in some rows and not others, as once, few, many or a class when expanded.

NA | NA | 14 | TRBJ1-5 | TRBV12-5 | CASVAGYSNQPQHF | TGTGCTAGTGTCGCGGGGTATAGCAATCAGCCCCAGCATTTT
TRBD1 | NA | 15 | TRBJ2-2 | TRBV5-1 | CASSLVQGSPGELFF | TGCGCCAGCAGCTTAGTACAGGGGAGTCCCGGGGAGCTGTTTTTT
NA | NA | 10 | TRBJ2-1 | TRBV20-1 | CSAEGTEQFF | TGCAGTGCAGAGGGTACTGAGCAGTTCTTC
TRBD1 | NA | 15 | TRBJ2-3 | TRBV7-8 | CASSLRGPGEDTQYF | TGTGCCAGCAGTTTGAGGGGGCCAGGGGAGGATACGCAGTATTTT
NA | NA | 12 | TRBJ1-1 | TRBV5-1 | CASSLAGFEAFF | TGCGCCAGCAGCTTGGCAGGGTTTGAAGCTTTCTTT
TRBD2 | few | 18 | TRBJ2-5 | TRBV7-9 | CASSWTGTSVAGQETQYF | TGTGCCAGCAGCTGGACCGGGACTAGCGTTGCCGGTCAGGAGACCCAGTACTTC
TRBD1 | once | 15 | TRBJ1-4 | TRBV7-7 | CASSSIRGIGEKLFF | TGTGCTAGCAGCTCGATCAGGGGGATCGGTGAAAAACTGTTTTTT
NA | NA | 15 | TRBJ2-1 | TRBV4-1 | CASSRGGENYNEQFF | TGCGCCAGCAGCCGAGGGGGGGAGAACTACAATGAGCAGTTCTTC
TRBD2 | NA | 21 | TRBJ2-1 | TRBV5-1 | CASSPRIGGGAPFSSYNEQFF | TGCGCCAGCAGCCCGAGGATAGGCGGGGGGGCCCCGTTTAGCTCCTACAATGAGCAGTTCTTC
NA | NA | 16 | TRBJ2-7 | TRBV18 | CASSPNRLGPSYEQYF | TGTGCCAGCTCACCTAACCGACTAGGACCTTCTTACGAGCAGTACTTC
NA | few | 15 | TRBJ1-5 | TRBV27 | CASSLRHLSNQPQHF | TGTGCCAGCAGTTTAAGACACCTTAGCAATCAGCCCCAGCATTTT
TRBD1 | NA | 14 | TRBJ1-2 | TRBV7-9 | CASSQGQLNYGYTF | TGTGCCAGCAGCCAGGGACAGCTTAACTATGGCTACACCTTC
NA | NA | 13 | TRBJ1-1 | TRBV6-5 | CASSYGENAEAFF | TGTGCCAGCAGTTACGGGGAGAACGCTGAAGCTTTCTTT
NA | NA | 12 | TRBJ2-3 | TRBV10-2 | CASSIRVDTQYF | TGCGCCAGCAGTATAAGGGTAGATACGCAGTATTTT
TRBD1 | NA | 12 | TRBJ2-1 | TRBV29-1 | CSVGDRDDEQFF | TGCAGCGTTGGGGACAGGGACGATGAGCAGTTCTTC
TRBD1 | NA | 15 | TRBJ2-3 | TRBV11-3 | CASSLGGQGAATQYF | TGTGCCAGCAGCTTAGGGGGACAGGGGGCGGCCACGCAGTATTTT
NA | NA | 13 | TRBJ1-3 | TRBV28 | CASRGLDGNTIYF | TGTGCCAGCCGGGGTTTGGATGGAAACACCATATATTTT
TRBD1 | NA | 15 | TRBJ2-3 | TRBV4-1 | CASSPGTGRTDTQYF | TGCGCCAGCAGCCCAGGGACAGGGAGGACAGATACGCAGTATTTT
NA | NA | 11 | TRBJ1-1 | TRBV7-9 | CASSNVPEAFF | TGTGCCAGCAGCAATGTACCTGAAGCTTTCTTT
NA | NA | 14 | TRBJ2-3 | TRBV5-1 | CASSFRSSTDTQYF | TGCGCCAGCAGCTTCAGATCTTCCACAGATACGCAGTATTTT
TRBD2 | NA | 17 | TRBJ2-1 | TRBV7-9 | CASSFTSGGSSYNEQFF | TGTGCCAGCAGCTTTACTAGCGGCGGAAGCTCCTACAATGAGCAGTTCTTC
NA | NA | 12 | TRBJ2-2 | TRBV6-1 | CASSEDTGELFF | TGTGCCAGCAGTGAGGATACCGGGGAGCTGTTTTTT
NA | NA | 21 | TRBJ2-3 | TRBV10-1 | CASSEQQGQRRNLPSTDTQYF | TGCGCCAGCAGTGAGCAACAAGGACAGCGGAGGAATCTTCCTAGCACAGATACGCAGTATTTT
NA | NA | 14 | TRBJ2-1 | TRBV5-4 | CASSGGSSYNEQFF | TGTGCCAGCAGTGGGGGGAGCTCCTACAATGAGCAGTTCTTC
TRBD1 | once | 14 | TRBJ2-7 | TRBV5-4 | CASSYSGTGMGEYF | TGTGCCAGCAGTTACTCCGGGACAGGCATGGGGGAGTACTTC
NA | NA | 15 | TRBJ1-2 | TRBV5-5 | CASSPQVEANYGYTF | TGTGCCAGCAGCCCACAGGTCGAGGCTAACTATGGCTACACCTTC
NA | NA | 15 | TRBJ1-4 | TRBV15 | CATSRNRQDNEKLFF | TGTGCCACCAGCAGAAATAGGCAGGATAATGAAAAACTGTTTTTT
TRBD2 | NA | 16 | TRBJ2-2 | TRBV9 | CASRESGGANTGELFF | TGTGCCAGCAGGGAGAGCGGGGGGGCGAACACCGGGGAGCTGTTTTTT
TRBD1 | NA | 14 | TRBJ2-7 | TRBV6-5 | CASSRGDRAYEQYF | TGTGCCAGCAGTCGAGGGGACAGGGCCTACGAGCAGTACTTC
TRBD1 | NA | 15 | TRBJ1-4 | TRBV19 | CASSPTTGAGEKLFF | TGTGCCAGTAGCCCTACCACAGGGGCTGGCGAAAAACTGTTTTTT
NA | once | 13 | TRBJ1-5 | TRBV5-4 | CASSLGSDQPQHF | TGTGCCAGCAGCTTGGGGTCAGATCAGCCCCAGCATTTT
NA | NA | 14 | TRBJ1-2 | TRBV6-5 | CASSYGLRNYGYTF | TGTGCCAGCAGTTACGGTTTAAGAAACTATGGCTACACCTTC
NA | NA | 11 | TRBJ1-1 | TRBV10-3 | CATQGNTEAFF | TGTGCCACCCAGGGGAACACTGAAGCTTTCTTT
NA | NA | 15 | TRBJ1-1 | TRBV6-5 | CASSPTAPWDTEAFF | TGTGCCAGCAGTCCGACAGCACCGTGGGACACTGAAGCTTTCTTT
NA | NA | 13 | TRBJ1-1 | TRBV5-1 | CASSLGRGTEAFF | TGCGCCAGCAGCTTAGGACGGGGCACTGAAGCTTTCTTT
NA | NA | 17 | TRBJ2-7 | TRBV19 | CASSIRSLAGHLYEQYF | TGTGCCAGTAGTATACGCTCCTTGGCAGGCCACCTCTACGAGCAGTACTTC
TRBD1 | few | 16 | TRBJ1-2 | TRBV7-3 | CASSLTSGTGKSGYTF | TGTGCCAGCAGCTTAACGTCCGGGACAGGGAAGAGTGGCTACACCTTC
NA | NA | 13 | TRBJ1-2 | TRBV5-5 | CASSSPGPYGYTF | TGTGCCAGCAGCTCGCCAGGACCCTATGGCTACACCTTC
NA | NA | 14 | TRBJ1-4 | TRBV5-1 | CASSSFGVDEKLFF | TGCGCCAGCAGCTCATTTGGGGTCGACGAAAAACTGTTTTTT
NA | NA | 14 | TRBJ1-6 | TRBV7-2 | CASSLGDMNSPLHF | TGTGCCAGCAGCTTGGGGGACATGAATTCACCCCTCCACTTT
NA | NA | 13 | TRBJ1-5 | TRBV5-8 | CASSFNGNQPQHF | TGTGCCAGCAGCTTCAACGGAAATCAGCCCCAGCATTTT
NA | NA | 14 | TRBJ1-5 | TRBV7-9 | CASSLALVDQPQHF | TGTGCCAGCAGCTTAGCGCTAGTTGATCAGCCCCAGCATTTT
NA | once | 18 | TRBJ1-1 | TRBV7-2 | CASSLAAWGRSLNTEAFF | TGTGCCAGCAGCTTAGCAGCCTGGGGCAGGTCGTTGAACACTGAAGCTTTCTTT
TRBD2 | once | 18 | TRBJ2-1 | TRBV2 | CASSKTSGGLRSYNEQFF | TGTGCCAGCAGTAAGACTAGCGGGGGCCTTCGCTCCTACAATGAGCAGTTCTTC
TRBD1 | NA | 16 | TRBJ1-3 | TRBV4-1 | CASSQATRDRGNTIYF | TGCGCCAGCAGCCAGGCTACCCGGGACAGAGGAAACACCATATATTTT
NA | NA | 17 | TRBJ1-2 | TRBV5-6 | CASSLGKLTDTNYGYTF | TGTGCCAGCAGCTTGGGGAAGCTGACAGACACTAACTATGGCTACACCTTC
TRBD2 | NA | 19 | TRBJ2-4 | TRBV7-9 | CASSLLRSGGHWAKNIQYF | TGTGCCAGCAGCTTACTGAGGAGCGGGGGTCACTGGGCCAAAAACATTCAGTACTTC
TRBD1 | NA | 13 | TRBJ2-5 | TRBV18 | CASSPTGVETQYF | TGTGCCAGCTCACCTACAGGGGTAGAGACCCAGTACTTC
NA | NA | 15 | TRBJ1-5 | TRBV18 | CASSPSTASNQPQHF | TGTGCCAGCTCACCTTCGACAGCAAGCAATCAGCCCCAGCATTTT
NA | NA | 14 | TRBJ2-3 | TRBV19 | CASSSDWGVDTQYF | TGTGCCAGTAGTAGCGACTGGGGGGTAGATACGCAGTATTTT
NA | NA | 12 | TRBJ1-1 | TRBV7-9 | CASSLGRARAFF | TGTGCCAGCAGCTTAGGGAGGGCTCGGGCTTTCTTT
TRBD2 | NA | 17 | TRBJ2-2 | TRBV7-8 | CASSRTSGGASTGELFF | TGTGCCAGCAGCAGGACTAGCGGGGGGGCGAGTACCGGGGAGCTGTTTTTT
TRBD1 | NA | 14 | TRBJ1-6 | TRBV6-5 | CASSSGTGLSPLHF | TGTGCCAGCAGCTCCGGGACAGGGCTTTCACCCCTCCACTTT
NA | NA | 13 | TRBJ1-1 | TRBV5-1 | CASSPRMNTEAFF | TGCGCCAGCAGCCCTCGCATGAACACTGAAGCTTTCTTT
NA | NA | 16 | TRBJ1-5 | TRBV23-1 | CASSQGEWGGSQPQHF | TGCGCCAGCAGTCAGGGGGAGTGGGGGGGGAGCCAGCCCCAGCATTTT